This T cell receptor beta chain appears in the sequencing data of a study of shared T cell receptors in the human thymus. The data were produced by immunoSEQ multiplex PCR, yet TCRdb's version contains in-frame clones alone and is incomplete. The sample consists of over 65,000 clones, about 95% of them appearing once. A single count supports this clone. Germline trimming cut 3 bases from V and 0 bases from J; bases unmatched to any gene: 3. Germline CDR1 reads SGDLS; CDR2 reads YYNGEE. This CDR3 region has 14 residues. Sequencing was performed on thymocytes. This chain links TRBV9 with TRBJ2-7; TRBD1 matches 7 bases. This sequence originates from a human donor. CDR3 bases: TGTGCCAGCAGCGCCTGGGACAGCTCCTACGAGCAGTACTTC. Translating it yields CASSAWDSSYEQYF.